Listed below are T cell receptor beta chains from one sample, sequenced in a study of T cells in Graves' hyperthyroidism and ophthalmopathy. MiXCR was run by TCRdb on the multiplex PCR reads, yielding one entry per CDR3 protein. Of fewer than 110,000 distinct CDR3 sequences in the sample, about a sixth were seen once. Sequencing used blood. These receptor sequences come from a woman aged 45-65 years with Graves' hyperthyroidism. The CDR3 runs from the conserved cysteine through the conserved F or W. Each record gives: J gene, clone size, D gene, V gene, CDR3 protein, CDR3 DNA. D genes are given only for firm matches. Not all rows give a size; the values are once, few, many and, for expanded clones, a class.

J gene: TRBJ1-1
clone size: many
D gene: TRBD1
V gene: TRBV6-1
CDR3 protein: CASSEAWTGEGFF
CDR3 DNA: TGTGCCAGCAGTGAAGCTTGGACAGGGGAGGGTTTCTTT

J gene: TRBJ2-7
clone size: many
D gene: NA
V gene: TRBV4-1
CDR3 protein: CASSPLVTRPHEQYF
CDR3 DNA: TGCGCCAGCAGCCCCCTGGTGACTAGACCCCACGAGCAGTACTTC

J gene: TRBJ1-5
clone size: many
D gene: TRBD1
V gene: TRBV12-3/TRBV12-4
CDR3 protein: CASSSHRGPSNQPQHF
CDR3 DNA: TGTGCCAGCAGTTCCCACAGGGGGCCGAGCAATCAGCCCCAGCATTTT

J gene: TRBJ1-4
clone size: few
D gene: TRBD1
V gene: TRBV5-5
CDR3 protein: CASSTGQGREKLFF
CDR3 DNA: TGTGCCAGCAGCACCGGACAGGGGCGAGAAAAACTGTTTTTT

J gene: TRBJ1-2
clone size: many
D gene: TRBD1
V gene: TRBV29-1
CDR3 protein: CSVAQGAGGYTF
CDR3 DNA: TGCAGCGTTGCCCAGGGGGCTGGTGGCTACACCTTC

J gene: TRBJ1-1
clone size: many
D gene: NA
V gene: TRBV18
CDR3 protein: CASSPWDAGEAFF
CDR3 DNA: TGTGCCAGCTCACCTTGGGACGCTGGGGAAGCTTTCTTT

J gene: TRBJ1-5
clone size: many
D gene: TRBD1
V gene: TRBV28
CDR3 protein: CASVPGTGISQPQHF
CDR3 DNA: TGTGCCAGCGTTCCCGGGACAGGTATCAGTCAGCCCCAGCATTTT

J gene: TRBJ1-2
clone size: few
D gene: NA
V gene: TRBV7-9
CDR3 protein: CASSPLTGHSTF
CDR3 DNA: TGTGCCAGCAGCCCGTTGACGGGCCACAGCACCTTC

J gene: TRBJ2-6
clone size: NA
D gene: NA
V gene: TRBV29-1
CDR3 protein: CSVGGSGVAGANVLTF
CDR3 DNA: TGCAGCGTTGGAGGCTCAGGGGTGGCTGGGGCCAACGTCCTGACTTTC

J gene: TRBJ2-2
clone size: many
D gene: TRBD2
V gene: TRBV6-2/TRBV6-3
CDR3 protein: CASRSPGLLAGATGELFF
CDR3 DNA: TGTGCCAGCAGATCCCCTGGGTTGTTAGCGGGAGCCACCGGGGAGCTGTTTTTT

J gene: TRBJ2-7
clone size: many
D gene: NA
V gene: TRBV3-1
CDR3 protein: CASSQDGHLASEQYF
CDR3 DNA: TGTGCCAGTAGCCAAGATGGCCATCTAGCAAGCGAGCAGTACTTC

J gene: TRBJ2-1
clone size: NA
D gene: TRBD2
V gene: TRBV29-1
CDR3 protein: CSVGNLAAVLDEQFF
CDR3 DNA: TGCAGCGTGGGTAATCTAGCGGCGGTTCTGGATGAGCAGTTCTTC

J gene: TRBJ1-1
clone size: many
D gene: TRBD1
V gene: TRBV25-1
CDR3 protein: CASLPWTDQGVEAFF
CDR3 DNA: TGTGCCAGCCTCCCTTGGACGGACCAGGGGGTCGAAGCTTTCTTT

J gene: TRBJ2-1
clone size: NA
D gene: TRBD2
V gene: TRBV11-2
CDR3 protein: CASSRSRTSGRGEQFF
CDR3 DNA: TGTGCCAGCAGCCGCTCCCGGACTAGCGGGAGGGGTGAGCAGTTCTTC

J gene: TRBJ2-1
clone size: many
D gene: NA
V gene: TRBV7-2
CDR3 protein: CASSLEMGFYNEQFF
CDR3 DNA: TGTGCCAGCAGCTTAGAAATGGGTTTTTACAATGAGCAGTTCTTC

J gene: TRBJ1-1
clone size: many
D gene: NA
V gene: TRBV2
CDR3 protein: CASIDGMNTEAFF
CDR3 DNA: TGTGCCAGCATCGACGGTATGAACACTGAAGCTTTCTTT

J gene: TRBJ2-1
clone size: many
D gene: NA
V gene: TRBV20-1
CDR3 protein: CSAVTPGLLYNEQFF
CDR3 DNA: TGCAGTGCTGTAACTCCGGGACTCCTCTACAATGAGCAGTTCTTC

J gene: TRBJ2-7
clone size: many
D gene: TRBD2
V gene: TRBV20-1
CDR3 protein: CSASFGLAGAFGEQYF
CDR3 DNA: TGCAGTGCTAGTTTCGGACTAGCGGGAGCTTTCGGCGAGCAGTACTTC

J gene: TRBJ2-7
clone size: many
D gene: TRBD2
V gene: TRBV20-1
CDR3 protein: CSASSGRRNEQYF
CDR3 DNA: TGCAGTGCTTCTAGCGGGAGGAGAAACGAGCAGTACTTC

J gene: TRBJ1-6
clone size: few
D gene: NA
V gene: TRBV5-1
CDR3 protein: CASSLGTSSYNSPLHF
CDR3 DNA: TGCGCCAGCAGCTTAGGGACAAGCTCCTATAATTCACCCCTCCACTTT

J gene: TRBJ2-1
clone size: many
D gene: TRBD2
V gene: TRBV30
CDR3 protein: CASTLAGGRNEQFF
CDR3 DNA: TGTGCCTCCACACTAGCGGGAGGGCGGAATGAGCAGTTCTTC

J gene: TRBJ2-5
clone size: NA
D gene: NA
V gene: TRBV2
CDR3 protein: CASSEALPGTYQETQYF
CDR3 DNA: TGTGCCAGCAGTGAAGCTCTGCCCGGGACTTACCAAGAGACCCAGTACTTC

J gene: TRBJ2-1
clone size: many
D gene: NA
V gene: TRBV19
CDR3 protein: CASSIGTYNEQFF
CDR3 DNA: TGTGCCAGTAGTATTGGGACCTACAATGAGCAGTTCTTC

J gene: TRBJ1-2
clone size: many
D gene: NA
V gene: TRBV19
CDR3 protein: CASSIDPTRSDGYTF
CDR3 DNA: TGTGCCAGTAGTATAGATCCAACGCGGTCCGATGGCTACACCTTC

J gene: TRBJ1-5
clone size: many
D gene: NA
V gene: TRBV6-1
CDR3 protein: CASSPFEGRWNQPQHF
CDR3 DNA: TGTGCCAGCAGCCCATTTGAGGGGCGTTGGAATCAGCCCCAGCATTTT

J gene: TRBJ2-3
clone size: NA
D gene: NA
V gene: TRBV24-1
CDR3 protein: CATSPQQYF
CDR3 DNA: TGTGCCACCAGTCCTCAGCAGTATTTT

J gene: TRBJ2-3
clone size: many
D gene: TRBD2
V gene: TRBV3-1
CDR3 protein: CASSQEWGTSGRGTDTQYF
CDR3 DNA: TGTGCCAGCAGCCAAGAGTGGGGGACTAGCGGGAGGGGCACAGATACGCAGTATTTT

J gene: TRBJ2-1
clone size: many
D gene: NA
V gene: TRBV11-2
CDR3 protein: CASSPPSANSYNEQFF
CDR3 DNA: TGTGCCAGCAGCCCGCCGTCGGCGAACTCCTACAATGAGCAGTTCTTC

J gene: TRBJ2-1
clone size: many
D gene: NA
V gene: TRBV9
CDR3 protein: CASSASPYNEQFF
CDR3 DNA: TGTGCCAGCAGCGCGTCCCCCTACAATGAGCAGTTCTTC

J gene: TRBJ2-5
clone size: many
D gene: NA
V gene: TRBV20-1
CDR3 protein: CSARNAERAQYF
CDR3 DNA: TGCAGTGCTAGAAATGCCGAGAGGGCCCAGTACTTC

J gene: TRBJ1-2
clone size: many
D gene: NA
V gene: TRBV4-2
CDR3 protein: CASSQWALTGGGYTF
CDR3 DNA: TGTGCCAGCAGCCAGTGGGCGTTGACAGGAGGGGGCTACACCTTC

J gene: TRBJ2-3
clone size: many
D gene: NA
V gene: TRBV24-1
CDR3 protein: CATSDLPGGTSDTQYF
CDR3 DNA: TGTGCCACCAGTGATTTGCCCGGGGGAACCTCAGATACGCAGTATTTT

J gene: TRBJ2-5
clone size: NA
D gene: NA
V gene: TRBV20-1
CDR3 protein: CSASQGGQETQYF
CDR3 DNA: TGCAGTGCTAGCCAGGGGGGCCAAGAGACCCAGTACTTC

J gene: TRBJ2-6
clone size: many
D gene: NA
V gene: TRBV5-6
CDR3 protein: CASSFTGTGANVLTF
CDR3 DNA: TGTGCCAGCAGCTTCACAGGGACCGGGGCCAACGTCCTGACTTTC

J gene: TRBJ2-1
clone size: many
D gene: TRBD1
V gene: TRBV20-1
CDR3 protein: CSASDRGDYNEQFF
CDR3 DNA: TGCAGTGCATCGGACAGGGGGGACTACAATGAGCAGTTCTTC

J gene: TRBJ2-2
clone size: NA
D gene: TRBD2
V gene: TRBV19
CDR3 protein: CASSPRGREVKTGELFF
CDR3 DNA: TGTGCCAGTAGTCCCCGAGGGCGGGAGGTTAAGACCGGGGAGCTGTTTTTT

J gene: TRBJ2-4
clone size: many
D gene: NA
V gene: TRBV7-2
CDR3 protein: CASSQEGGWAGNIQYF
CDR3 DNA: TGTGCCAGCAGTCAGGAGGGGGGGTGGGCCGGAAACATTCAGTACTTC

J gene: TRBJ2-5
clone size: many
D gene: TRBD2
V gene: TRBV2
CDR3 protein: CASSSSGRRARETQYF
CDR3 DNA: TGTGCCAGCAGTTCTAGCGGGAGAAGGGCGCGGGAGACCCAGTACTTC

J gene: TRBJ1-1
clone size: many
D gene: NA
V gene: TRBV12-3/TRBV12-4
CDR3 protein: CASSLGLGGKAFF
CDR3 DNA: TGTGCCAGCAGTTTAGGACTTGGGGGGAAGGCTTTCTTT

J gene: TRBJ2-1
clone size: NA
D gene: NA
V gene: TRBV7-3
CDR3 protein: CASSLRSDSYNEQFF
CDR3 DNA: TGTGCCAGTAGCCTCAGGTCAGACTCCTACAATGAGCAGTTCTTC

J gene: TRBJ2-1
clone size: many
D gene: NA
V gene: TRBV3-1
CDR3 protein: CASSKLGDEQFF
CDR3 DNA: TGTGCCAGCAGCAAACTGGGCGATGAGCAGTTCTTC